This TCR beta chain was obtained from a study of blood T cell repertoires in COVID-19. Overall study context: Sources were T cells, B-cell-depleted T cells, or PBMCs; the material itself was cDNA or gDNA.

How the authors handled the data: From reference gene primer amplification, estimates of nucleated cell counts were derived. Libraries were prepared by immunoSEQ multiplex PCR; TCRdb keeps only in-frame clonotypes and omits some of them. The V and J calls and the clone size are those of that table, but D and trimming were determined from the DNA. The table lists around 63,000 clones, 84% of them singletons. Germline V gene sequence: CDR1 MNHNS, CDR2 SASEGT. V was shortened by 2 bases and J by 0 bases, with 14 bases between the two germline ends. The CDR3 contains 17 residues. The table lists this clone with a count of one.

The J gene is TRBJ2-1, the V gene TRBV6-1; D not resolved. Sequenced input: peripheral blood. The TCR sequence derives from a man aged 60-69 years with COVID-19, enrolled during active disease. Here the CDR3 reads CASSETLESGSYNEQFF. CDR3 DNA: TGTGCCAGCAGTGAAACCTTGGAGTCCGGCTCCTACAATGAGCAGTTCTTC.